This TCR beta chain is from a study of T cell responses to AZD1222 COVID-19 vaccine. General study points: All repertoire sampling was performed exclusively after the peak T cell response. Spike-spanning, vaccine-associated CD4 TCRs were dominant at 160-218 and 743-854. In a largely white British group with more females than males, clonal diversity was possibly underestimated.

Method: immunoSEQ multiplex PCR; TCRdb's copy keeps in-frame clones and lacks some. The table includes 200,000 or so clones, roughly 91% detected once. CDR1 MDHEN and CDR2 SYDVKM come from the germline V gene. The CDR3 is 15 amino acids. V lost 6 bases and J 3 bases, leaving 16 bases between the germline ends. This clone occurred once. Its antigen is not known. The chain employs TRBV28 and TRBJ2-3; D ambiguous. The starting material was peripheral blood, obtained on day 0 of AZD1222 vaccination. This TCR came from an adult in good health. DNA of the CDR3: TGTGCCAGCAGGCGACCGGGTCTCAGGACAGATACGCAGTATTTT. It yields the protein CASRRPGLRTDTQYF.